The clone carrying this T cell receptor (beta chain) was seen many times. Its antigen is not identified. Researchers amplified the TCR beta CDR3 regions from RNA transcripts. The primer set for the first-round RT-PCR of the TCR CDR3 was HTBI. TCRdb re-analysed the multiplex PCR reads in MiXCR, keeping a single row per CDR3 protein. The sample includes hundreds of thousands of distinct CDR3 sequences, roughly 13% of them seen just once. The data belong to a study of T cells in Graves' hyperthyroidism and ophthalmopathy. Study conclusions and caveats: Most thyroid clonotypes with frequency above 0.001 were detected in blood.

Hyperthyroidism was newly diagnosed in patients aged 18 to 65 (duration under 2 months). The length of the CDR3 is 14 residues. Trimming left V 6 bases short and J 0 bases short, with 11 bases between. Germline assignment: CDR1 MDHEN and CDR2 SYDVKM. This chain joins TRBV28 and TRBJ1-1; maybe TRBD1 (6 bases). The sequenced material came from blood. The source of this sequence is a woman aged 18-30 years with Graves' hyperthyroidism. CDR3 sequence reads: CASRRTDMNTEAFF. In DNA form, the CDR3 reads TGTGCCAGCAGGAGGACAGACATGAACACTGAAGCTTTCTTT.